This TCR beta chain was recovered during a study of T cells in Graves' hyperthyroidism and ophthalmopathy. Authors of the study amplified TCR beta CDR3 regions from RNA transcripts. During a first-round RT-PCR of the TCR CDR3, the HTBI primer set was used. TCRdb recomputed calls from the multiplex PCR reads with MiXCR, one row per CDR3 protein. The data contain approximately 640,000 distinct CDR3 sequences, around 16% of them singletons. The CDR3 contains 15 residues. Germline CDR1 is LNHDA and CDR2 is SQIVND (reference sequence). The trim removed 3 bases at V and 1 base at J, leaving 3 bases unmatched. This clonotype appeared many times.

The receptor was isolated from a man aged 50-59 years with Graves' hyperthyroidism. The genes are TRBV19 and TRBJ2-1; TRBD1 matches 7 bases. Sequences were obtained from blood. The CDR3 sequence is CASSMGQRSYNEQFF. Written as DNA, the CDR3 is TGTGCCAGTAGTATGGGACAGAGGTCCTACAATGAGCAGTTCTTC.